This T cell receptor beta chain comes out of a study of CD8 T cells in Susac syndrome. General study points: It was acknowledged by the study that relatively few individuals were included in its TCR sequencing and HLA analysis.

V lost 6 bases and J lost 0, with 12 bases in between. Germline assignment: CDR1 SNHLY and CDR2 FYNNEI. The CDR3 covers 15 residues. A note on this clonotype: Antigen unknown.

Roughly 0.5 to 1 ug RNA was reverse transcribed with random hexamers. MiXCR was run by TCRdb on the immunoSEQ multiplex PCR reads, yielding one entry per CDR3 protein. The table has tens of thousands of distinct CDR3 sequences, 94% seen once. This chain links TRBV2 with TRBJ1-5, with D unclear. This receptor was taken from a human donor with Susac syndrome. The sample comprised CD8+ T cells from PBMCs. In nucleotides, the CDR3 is TGTGCCAGCAGCCCAAGTGACCCTAGCAATCAGCCCCAGCATTTT. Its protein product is CASSPSDPSNQPQHF.